This entry features one T cell receptor beta chain sequence. The specificity of this receptor is unknown. Qualities for individual bases were not recorded, and no much larger clone is one base off. Using the deep immunoSEQ assay, multiplex PCR amplified TCR CDR3 regions from genomic DNA. Extracted genomic DNA from each cell subset was spread evenly across all wells of several immunoSEQ 96-well plates, with each plate serving as a replicate. For sorted subsets, each replicate PCR was loaded with 150 to 250 ng genomic DNA, equivalent to 30,000 or so T cell genomes. The purified libraries were quantified using a Qubit 3.0 fluorometer, sized with a Bioanalyzer 2100, and then quantified again using the KAPA Library Quantification kit. A separate single-read 150-cycle Illumina NextSeq 550 flow cell was used to sequence each immunoSEQ 96-well plate. Concerning the study's data processing: The immunoSEQ output contained only junctional sequences without quality scores, so filtering could not match that applied to full-length reads. Sequences were annotated with PyIR, a Python wrapper for IgBLAST v1.9, using IMGT germline references to assign V/J genes and CDR3. Reads were filtered out if the reads had weak V/J assignments (E-value above 1e-6), no CDR3, stop codons, out-of-frame junctions, or ambiguous translated residues. V3J clonotypes were defined as sequences sharing an identical inferred V gene, J gene, and CDR3 amino acid sequence. To compute the percentage overlap between repertoires, the number of shared unique clonotypes was divided by the size of the smaller repertoire. Richness of each repertoire was evaluated using RTK rarefaction, the Chao1 estimator, and Recon v2.1 estimates of unobserved clonotypes. OLGA was used to compute generation probabilities for all TCRbeta clonotypes that the gDNA method yielded from a handful of donors. TCRdb's version of the immuneACCESS table is confined to in-frame rearrangements and falls short of the full clone set. An unresolved V gene accounts for under half of the shortfall where checked; the remainder is of unknown origin. V and J calls and clone size follow that table, whereas D and trimming were derived from the DNA. This sample holds about 2.4 million clones; 80% to 95% were observed only once. The ten largest clonotypes hold 0.36% of the sample.

Healthy HIV-negative adults with no recently reported acute infections or vaccinations were included as donors. Every donor was a Caucasian adult living in Nashville, Tennessee, USA. Magnetic negative selection was used to enrich CD4+ T cells, after which naive cells were positively selected on CD45RA and the negative fraction became the memory subset. After blood collection by leukapheresis, PBMCs were isolated using Ficoll-Histopaque density gradient centrifugation and then cryopreserved in the vapor phase of liquid nitrogen. Analytical flow cytometry was used to check the purity and quantity of each magnetically sorted T cell population. From each sorted fraction, genomic DNA was isolated and quantified by UV absorbance on a Nanodrop 2000c. This sample stems from a study of shared clonotypes between healthy human individuals (dated by TCRdb to 2020 to 2022). Looking at the study overall: The cohort comprised a couple of women and three men aged 18 to 49 years. Blood TCR repertoires of five healthy adults were deeply sequenced to estimate repertoire size and the extent of clonotype sharing between individuals. To increase sequencing depth and limit assay-specific biases, different laboratories used diverse techniques to prepare libraries and sequence TCR repertoires. For each donor, three plates each were used for CD4 naive and CD4 memory, two plates were used for CD8 naive, and one plate was used for CD8 memory. Leukapheresis yielded between about 0.94 and 9 billion PBMCs per donor.

Broader findings and caveats from the paper: Rarefaction of sorted-subset datasets indicated incomplete sequencing despite the large sequencing depth. Estimated clonotype richness was generally larger for naive than for memory subsets. The small number of donors limited the genetic and exposure-history diversity represented. Based on pairwise subsampling, the degree of clonotype sharing among donors was expected to be affected by sequencing depth. Sampling was restricted to blood, and TCR repertoires in tissues likely differ from the TCR repertoires found in blood. About 4.5% of naive CD4, 3.5% of naive CD8, 2.3% of memory CD4, and around 0.4% of memory CD8 clonotypes were shared across several donors. Compared with non-shared clonotypes, the clonotypes found in all four sorted-subset donors had higher generation probabilities.

The sample taken for sequencing was naive CD4+ T cells from PBMCs. Explained via the paper, the cell subset or site label denotes: CD45RA+ positively selected. The sequence was obtained from a young man in good health. Some clones in this sample may be carry-over from other donors' samples.

CDR3 protein: CASSAERGQETQYF. The DNA reads as follows: TGTGCCAGCAGTGCTGAAAGGGGCCAAGAGACCCAGTACTTC. In this chain, TRBV28 is recombined with TRBJ2-5; the D segment could be TRBD1, given 5 matching bases. The germline V gene yields MDHEN for CDR1 and SYDVKM for CDR2. Trimming takes 5 bases from V and 1 base from J, and the germline ends sit 11 bases apart. Counted from cysteine to phenylalanine, this CDR3 has 14 amino acids. The DNA shown is the 42-base CDR3, in frame from base 1.